This T cell receptor (beta chain) was obtained from a study of T cells after yellow fever vaccination. Study findings and constraints: Overall, a small share of clonotypes was seen in both CD4 and CD8 compartments. Abundant clonotypes from the bulk population could contaminate FACS-sorted repertoires. Among primary-vaccination clones, most reappeared after the booster, at around 97% for CD4 and around 91% for CD8.

Comment on this clonotype: What it binds is unknown.

This CDR3 spans 15 amino acids. Trimming took off 1 base at V and 1 base at J, with 9 bases between the two ends. Germline-derived CDR1 and CDR2 are SGHRS and YFSETQ. The authors made TCR cDNA by 5'RACE template switching, adding a universal primer site and UMIs. TCRdb reanalysed the 5' RACE reads using MiXCR and keeps one entry per CDR3 protein. The data contain about 50,000 distinct CDR3 sequences, roughly 7.3% of them singletons. The genes are TRBV5-1 and TRBJ1-5, with D possibly matching TRBD1 (5 bases). The clonotype originates from a man between 18 and 35 years old who received the YFV17D yellow fever vaccine. The material sequenced was CD8+ T cells sorted from PBMCs, taken about 2 weeks after the first yellow fever vaccination. In DNA, the CDR3 is TGCGCCAGCAGCTTGCGGGGGTCCAGCAATCAGCCCCAGCATTTT. Translation gives CASSLRGSSNQPQHF.